One and the same sample provided the 24 T cell receptor beta chains below, sequenced in a study of blood T cell repertoires in COVID-19. Only in-frame clones appear in the TCRdb table, and some are missing; sequencing was by immunoSEQ multiplex PCR. The table has 100,000 to 150,000 clones, approximately 74% seen once. The sample consisted of peripheral blood. All receptors derive from a man between 60 and 75 years old with acute or convalescent COVID-19.

The chain is built from TRBV5-1 and TRBJ1-1, with 10 positions matching TRBD1. Looked up from germline, CDR1 is SGHRS and CDR2 is YFSETQ. V shed 4 bases and J 4 bases; nucleotides not matched to a gene: 10. The CDR3 sequence is 16 residues long. The CDR3 bases are TGCGCCAGCAGCGAGATGACAGGGGGCCGGGGCACTGAAGCTTTCTTT. Translating it yields CASSEMTGGRGTEAFF.

The V gene is TRBV10-1, the J gene TRBJ1-4; possible D gene TRBD1, 5 bases. Deletions cut 3 bases from V and 15 bases from J, with 29 bases between. The CDR3 runs to 17 residues. Germline loops: CDR1 WNHNN, CDR2 SYGVQD (reference sequence). CDR3 region: CASSDWLRSTAWILVFF. The CDR3 bases are TGCGCCAGCAGTGATTGGCTTAGATCGACAGCCTGGATTCTGGTGTTTTTT.

This CDR3 is CASSFSTGVDTEAFF. In nucleotides, the CDR3 is TGCGCCAGCAGCTTTTCGACAGGGGTTGACACTGAAGCTTTCTTT. The chain carries TRBV5-1 and TRBJ1-1; 8 positions match TRBD1. The germline V gene encodes CDR1 SGHRS and CDR2 YFSETQ. With V trimmed by 2 bases and J by 3 bases, 6 bases remained unmatched. There are 15 residues in the CDR3.

This clone has only a few counts. The chain uses TRBV5-1 and TRBJ2-3; D perhaps matches TRBD2 (7 bases). V gave up 6 bases and J gave up 1 base, with 15 bases separating them. CDR1 and CDR2 from the germline V gene are SGHRS and YFSETQ. The CDR3 runs to 15 residues. The CDR3 is CASNSGGLGTDTQYF. The CDR3 DNA reads as TGCGCCAGCAACTCCGGGGGGCTGGGCACAGATACGCAGTATTTT.

The chain is built from TRBV27 and TRBJ1-5; D remains ambiguous. V lost 4 bases and J lost 7, with 14 bases in between. The CDR3 length is 14 residues. From germline, CDR1 is MNHEY and CDR2 SMNVEV (reference sequence). The CDR3 loop is CASSSRPESQPQHF. In DNA form, the CDR3 reads TGTGCCAGCAGTTCGCGGCCAGAGAGCCAGCCCCAGCATTTT.

The chain carries TRBV5-1 and TRBJ1-5; weak D call: TRBD1 (6 bases). V lost 5 bases to trimming and J lost 2 bases, with 11 bases between them. This CDR3 is 14 amino acids long. Germline V lookup: CDR1 SGHRS, CDR2 YFSETQ. This CDR3 is CASSPEGGNQPQHF. The CDR3 DNA reads as TGCGCCAGCAGTCCCGAGGGGGGCAATCAGCCCCAGCATTTT. Combining the CDR3 with reference TRBV5-1 and TRBJ1-5 gives the whole variable domain KAGVTQTPRYLIKTRGQQVTLSCSPISGHRSVSWYQQTPGQGLQFLFEYFSETQRNKGNFPGRFSGRQFSNSRSEMNVSTLELGDSALYLCASSPEGGNQPQHFGDGTRLSIL.

This sequence joins TRBV5-1 and TRBJ2-1, with a weak D call TRBD1 (6 bases). The CDR3 is 15 residues long. Trimming stripped 2 bases from V and 4 bases from J, with 13 bases between. Germline CDR1 and CDR2: SGHRS and YFSETQ. The CDR3 loop reads CASSFEIGGYNEQFF. CDR3 in DNA: TGCGCCAGCAGCTTCGAAATAGGGGGTTACAATGAGCAGTTCTTC.

The V call is TRBV7-2, the J call TRBJ2-3; 7 positions agree with TRBD1. The CDR3 loop spans 12 amino acids. The V gene end was trimmed by 6 bases and the J gene end by 6 bases; junction bases not matched to a gene: 3. Germline CDR1 and CDR2: SGHTA and FQGNSA. In DNA, the CDR3 is TGTGCCAGCAGACAACAGGGGGATACGCAGTATTTT. Translating it yields CASRQQGDTQYF.

CDR3 sequence: CASSSRHRGVSGELFF. In DNA form, the CDR3 reads TGTGCCAGCAGCTCGCGACACAGGGGAGTTTCCGGGGAGCTGTTTTTT. This sequence joins TRBV5-6 and TRBJ2-2; TRBD1 agrees at 7 bases. Trimming took 3 bases from V and 6 from J; bases not matched to a gene: 11. Germline loops: CDR1 SGHDT, CDR2 YYEEEE. The CDR3 contains 16 residues.

The J gene is TRBJ1-5, the V gene TRBV7-2; the D gene is possibly TRBD1 (5 bases). This CDR3 is 13 amino acids long. The germline V gene has CDR1 SGHTA and CDR2 FQGNSA. Trimming pared 3 bases from V and 7 bases from J, leaving 10 bases between. CDR3 sequence (DNA): TGTGCCAGCAGCTTCGGCAGGGCACAGCCCCAGCATTTT. Amino acids: CASSFGRAQPQHF.

The J gene is TRBJ1-2, the V gene TRBV11-2; D is possibly TRBD1 (5 bases). Trimming shortened V by 3 bases and J by 13 bases, and 21 bases separated the two germline ends. Germline values: CDR1 SGHAT, CDR2 FQNNGV. This CDR3 comprises 14 residues. The CDR3 reads CASSFRIPGGVFTF. CDR3 in DNA: TGTGCCAGCAGCTTTCGCATCCCGGGGGGGGTTTTCACCTTC.

This CDR3 is CASSPRSAAGGRYSEQYF. DNA for the CDR3: TGCGCCAGCAGCCCACGGTCGGCAGCGGGGGGTCGTTATAGCGAGCAGTACTTC. The chain is built from TRBV5-1 and TRBJ2-7; the match to TRBD2 covers 9 bases. CDR3 length equals 18 residues. J lost 6 bases, V lost 4 bases, and 20 bases had no gene match. Germline assignment: CDR1 SGHRS and CDR2 YFSETQ.

J is TRBJ1-2 and V is TRBV5-6; possibly TRBD1 for D (6 bases). V was trimmed by 1 base and J by 2 bases, leaving 12 bases between them. This CDR3 region has 15 residues. Per germline, CDR1 SGHDT and CDR2 YYEEEE. In nucleotides, the CDR3 is TGTGCCAGCAGCTTGTTGGCAGGGGCAAACTATGGCTACACCTTC. It specifies CASSLLAGANYGYTF.

The chain couples TRBV18 to TRBJ1-4, with D maybe TRBD1 (5 bases). V was shortened by 3 bases and J by 8 bases, with 19 bases between the two germline ends. Germline CDR1 reads KGHSH; CDR2 reads LQKENI. This CDR3 spans 16 amino acids. The chain's CDR3 is CASSPGGQRRGEKLFF. The DNA for the CDR3 is TGTGCCAGCTCACCCGGGGGTCAACGTCGAGGGGAAAAACTGTTTTTT.

The rearrangement uses TRBV25-1 and TRBJ1-2; weak D call: TRBD1 (5 bases). This CDR3 region has 15 residues. Germline CDR1 MGHDK, CDR2 SYGVNS. With 1 base removed from V and 4 bases from J, the gap between germline ends came to 13 bases. The CDR3 DNA reads TGTGCCAGCAGTGAATCAGGCGCCCAGGGCTATGGCTACACCTTC. The encoded protein is CASSESGAQGYGYTF.

This clone has a handful of counts. This rearrangement joins TRBV6-2 or TRBV6-3 to TRBJ2-7, with 9 bases fitting TRBD2. Germline-derived CDR1 and CDR2 are MNHEY and SVGEGT. The length of the CDR3 is 13 residues. V shed 2 bases and J 6 bases; nucleotides not matched to a gene: 2. The CDR3 DNA reads TGTGCCAGCAGTTACATTAGCGGGAGCGAGCAGTACTTC. The encoded protein is CASSYISGSEQYF.

This rearrangement joins TRBV24-1 to TRBJ2-4; possibly TRBD2 for D (6 bases). V was pared by 5 bases and J by 2 bases, with 9 bases between. Germline CDR1 reads KGHDR; CDR2 reads SFDVKD. The CDR3 is 14 residues long. CDR3 coding DNA: TGTGCCACCAGTGGGAGGGGTACCAAAAACATTCAGTACTTC. The encoded protein is CATSGRGTKNIQYF.

In its sample, this clone was seen once. V gene TRBV6-1 combines with J gene TRBJ1-6, with D possibly TRBD1 on 5 matching bases. Germline V gives CDR1 MNHNS, CDR2 SASEGT. V was pared by 1 base and J by 10 bases, with 17 bases between. CDR3 size: 16 residues. CDR3 nucleotide sequence: TGTGCCAGCAGTGAAGGGTTGGCGGGGGGAAACTCACCCCTCCACTTT. Translating it yields CASSEGLAGGNSPLHF.

The chain has TRBV7-9 and TRBJ2-7, with D possibly being TRBD2 (7 bases). The CDR3 has 12 amino acids. The germline V and J ends were trimmed by 4 bases and 11 bases, with 15 bases remaining between them. CDR1 and CDR2 (germline): SEHNR, FQNEAQ (reference sequence). The CDR3 spells CASSWTGGPKYF. The CDR3 bases are TGTGCCAGCAGCTGGACCGGGGGGCCAAAGTACTTC.

This CDR3 is CASSGNRVTGYTF. The CDR3 bases are TGTGCCAGCAGCGGGAACAGGGTTACTGGCTACACCTTC. The rearrangement uses TRBV7-2 and TRBJ1-2, with TRBD1 as a possible D gene (6 bases). The ends were cut back, 5 bases at V and 7 bases at J, with 14 bases in the middle. The CDR3 is 13 amino acids. Germline V lookup: CDR1 SGHTA, CDR2 FQGNSA. Full variable domain (rest looked up from reference TRBV7-2 and TRBJ1-2): GAGVSQSPSNKVTEKGKDVELRCDPISGHTALYWYRQSLGQGLEFLIYFQGNSAPDKSGLPSDRFSAERTGGSVSTLTIQRTQQEDSAVYLCASSGNRVTGYTFGSGTRLTVV.

The chain has TRBV7-2 and TRBJ2-3; 10 bases line up with TRBD2. Per germline, CDR1 SGHTA and CDR2 FQGNSA. The CDR3 length is 15 residues. V gave up 0 bases and J gave up 4 bases; unmatched junction bases: 1. In DNA, the CDR3 is TGTGCCAGCAGCTTAGCCAGCGGGGGGGCAGATACGCAGTATTTT. This translates into CASSLASGGADTQYF.

The chain couples TRBV7-3 to TRBJ2-2; 8 bases map to TRBD2. After removal of 5 bases from V and 1 base from J, the junction contained 3 bases not matched to a gene. In germline, CDR1 is SGHTA, CDR2 FQGTGA. The CDR3 contains 15 residues. CDR3 protein: CASSVTSGNTGELFF. The CDR3 DNA sequence: TGTGCCAGCAGCGTTACTAGCGGGAACACCGGGGAGCTGTTTTTT.

The chain has TRBV24-1 and TRBJ1-4, with TRBD1 matching over 8 bases. CDR1 is KGHDR and CDR2 is SFDVKD in the germline V gene. J lost 7 bases, V lost 3 bases, and 6 bases had no gene match. CDR3 size: 15 residues. The CDR3 DNA is TGTGCCACCAGTGATCACGACAGGGGCGGTGAAAAACTGTTTTTT. Translating gives CATSDHDRGGEKLFF.

The chain links TRBV5-1 to TRBJ2-1; 9 bases match TRBD1. The CDR3 loop spans 15 amino acids. Germline CDR1 reads SGHRS; CDR2 reads YFSETQ. V shed 5 bases, J shed 6 bases, and the junction held 9 bases outside the gene matches. The CDR3 protein is CASRPPGTGSNEQFF. The DNA for the CDR3 is TGCGCCAGCAGACCTCCCGGGACAGGGTCCAATGAGCAGTTCTTC. Full variable domain (rest looked up from reference TRBV5-1 and TRBJ2-1): KAGVTQTPRYLIKTRGQQVTLSCSPISGHRSVSWYQQTPGQGLQFLFEYFSETQRNKGNFPGRFSGRQFSNSRSEMNVSTLELGDSALYLCASRPPGTGSNEQFFGPGTRLTVL.